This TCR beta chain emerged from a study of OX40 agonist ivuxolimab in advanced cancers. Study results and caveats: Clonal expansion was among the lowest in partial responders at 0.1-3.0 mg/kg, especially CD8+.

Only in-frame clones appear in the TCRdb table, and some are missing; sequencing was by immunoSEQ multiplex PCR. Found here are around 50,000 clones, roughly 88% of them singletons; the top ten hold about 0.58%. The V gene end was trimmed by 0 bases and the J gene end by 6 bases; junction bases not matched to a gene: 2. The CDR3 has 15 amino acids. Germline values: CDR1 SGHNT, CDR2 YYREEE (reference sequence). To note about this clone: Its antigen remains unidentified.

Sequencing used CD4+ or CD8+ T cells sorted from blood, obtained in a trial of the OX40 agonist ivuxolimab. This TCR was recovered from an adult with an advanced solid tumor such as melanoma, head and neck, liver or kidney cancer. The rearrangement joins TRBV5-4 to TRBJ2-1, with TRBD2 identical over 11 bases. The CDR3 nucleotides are TGTGCCAGCAGCTTGGCTAGCGGGAGGAGCAATGAGCAGTTCTTC. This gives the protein CASSLASGRSNEQFF.